Listed below are T cell receptor beta chains from one sample, sequenced in a study of response to subunit inactivated influenza vaccine. A single record per CDR3 protein comes from TCRdb applying MiXCR to the RT-PCR reads. The sample carries around 600,000 distinct CDR3 sequences, approximately 10% recorded once. A further study also used this sample, focusing on T cells expressing NK-cell markers.

The sequenced sample was PBMCs from blood, obtained on the day of vaccination. The receptor source for this set is a man aged 50-60 years who received an inactivated influenza vaccine. CDR3s include the opening cysteine and the closing phenylalanine or tryptophan. A D gene is named only where the DNA matches it firmly. A clone size is listed for some rows: how often the clone was seen (once, few, many), or a class if it is expanded.

j_call: TRBJ2-7
cdr3_length: 13
v_call: TRBV7-9
clone_size: few
d_call: -
cdr3_nt: TGTGCCAGCAGCTCCCCACCACCCTACGAGCAGTACTTC
cdr3_aa: CASSSPPPYEQYF

j_call: TRBJ1-1
cdr3_length: 15
v_call: TRBV5-1
clone_size: -
d_call: -
cdr3_nt: TGCGCCAGCAGTGAGGGGGTCCCCCTCAACACTGAAGCTTTCTTT
cdr3_aa: CASSEGVPLNTEAFF

j_call: TRBJ2-2
cdr3_length: 15
v_call: TRBV4-3
clone_size: -
d_call: -
cdr3_nt: TGCGCCAGCAGCCCTCAAACAGGGACCACCGGGGAGCTGTTTTTT
cdr3_aa: CASSPQTGTTGELFF

j_call: TRBJ2-7
cdr3_length: 18
v_call: TRBV28
clone_size: few
d_call: TRBD1
cdr3_nt: TGTGCCAGCAGTTTACCCCCTCCGGGACAGGGGCACTCCTACGAGCAGTACTTC
cdr3_aa: CASSLPPPGQGHSYEQYF

j_call: TRBJ1-1
cdr3_length: 15
v_call: TRBV28
clone_size: -
d_call: -
cdr3_nt: TGTGCCAGCAGTTTACCCGGCAGGGCGGACACTGAAGCTTTCTTT
cdr3_aa: CASSLPGRADTEAFF

j_call: TRBJ2-4
cdr3_length: 17
v_call: TRBV2
clone_size: -
d_call: TRBD1
cdr3_nt: TGTGCCAGCAGTGGGCCGGGACAGGGTTTAGCCAAAAACATTCAGTACTTC
cdr3_aa: CASSGPGQGLAKNIQYF

j_call: TRBJ1-1
cdr3_length: 14
v_call: TRBV12-3/TRBV12-4
clone_size: many
d_call: -
cdr3_nt: TGTGCCAGCAGTCTCGGACACCAGAACACTGAAGCTTTCTTT
cdr3_aa: CASSLGHQNTEAFF

j_call: TRBJ2-7
cdr3_length: 12
v_call: TRBV29-1
clone_size: few
d_call: -
cdr3_nt: TGCAGCGTTGGAGTTTCCTCCTACGAGCAGTACTTC
cdr3_aa: CSVGVSSYEQYF

j_call: TRBJ2-3
cdr3_length: 17
v_call: TRBV10-3
clone_size: -
d_call: TRBD1
cdr3_nt: TGTGCCATCAGTGAACCCGGACAGGGCCACTACACAGATACGCAGTATTTT
cdr3_aa: CAISEPGQGHYTDTQYF

j_call: TRBJ2-1
cdr3_length: 17
v_call: TRBV20-1
clone_size: many
d_call: -
cdr3_nt: TGCAGTGCTAGAGATCCTCGGAAAATACGGTCCTACAATGAGCAGTTCTTC
cdr3_aa: CSARDPRKIRSYNEQFF

j_call: TRBJ2-7
cdr3_length: 19
v_call: TRBV15
clone_size: few
d_call: TRBD1
cdr3_nt: TGTGCCACCAGCAGAGATCACCCCGCTACAGGGGGCAGCAGGTACGAGCAGTACTTC
cdr3_aa: CATSRDHPATGGSRYEQYF

j_call: TRBJ2-2
cdr3_length: 14
v_call: TRBV27
clone_size: few
d_call: TRBD2
cdr3_nt: TGTGCCAGCAGTATGCGGGAGGGCGCTGGGGAGCTGTTTTTT
cdr3_aa: CASSMREGAGELFF